This T cell receptor beta chain originates from a study of blood T cell repertoires in COVID-19. Overall study: Acute-phase and convalescent COVID-19 samples originated in the United States, Italy and Spain. Nucleic acid was either cDNA or gDNA, and it came from T cells, B-cell-depleted T cells, or PBMCs.

In the study's own analysis: Reference gene primer amplification gave nucleated cell count estimates. Clones were read by immunoSEQ multiplex PCR, and TCRdb kept only the in-frame ones, dropping some. V and J calls and clone size are as listed in that table; D and trimming were resolved from the DNA. The sample records about 81,000 clones, roughly 86% being singletons. This clone was counted once. The CDR3 runs 13 residues. Trimming cost V 5 bases and J 3 bases, with 8 bases left between them. The germline V gene has CDR1 MNHNY and CDR2 SVGAGI (reference sequence). The V call is TRBV6-6, the J call TRBJ2-1; D possibly corresponds to TRBD1 (5 bases). This sequence originates from a human donor in a cohort sampled during active COVID-19. Sample: peripheral blood. The CDR3 is CASSNTGYNEQFF. CDR3 nucleotides: TGTGCCAGCAGTAATACAGGCTACAATGAGCAGTTCTTC.